The clone carrying this TCR beta chain was seen only a few times. These data originate in a study of blood T cell repertoires in COVID-19. The wider study: The origin of the acute and convalescent COVID-19 samples was the United States, Italy and Spain. T cells, B-cell-depleted T cells, or PBMCs supplied cDNA or gDNA.

In the authors' workflow: Estimated nucleated cell counts came from reference gene primer amplification. This table comes from immunoSEQ multiplex PCR, and its TCRdb copy is limited to in-frame clones, with some not included. From that table come the V and J calls and clone size; the DNA was used to work out D and trimming. This table holds roughly 80,000 clones, more than 60% found once. Losses at the gene ends were 3 bases for V and 3 bases for J; bases not matched to a gene: 14. CDR3 length: 17 residues. CDR1 KGHSH and CDR2 LQKENI come from the germline V gene. The receptor's source is a human donor in a cohort sampled during active COVID-19. The chain couples TRBV18 to TRBJ2-7; 7 bases fit TRBD2. Sequenced material: peripheral blood. CDR3 sequence (DNA): TGTGCCAGCTCACCTCCCCCGCGGGCTAGCGGAAACTACGAGCAGTACTTC. Its translation is CASSPPPRASGNYEQYF. The full variable domain, its missing parts supplied by reference TRBV18 and TRBJ2-7, is NAGVMQNPRHLVRRRGQEARLRCSPMKGHSHVYWYRQLPEEGLKFMVYLQKENIIDESGMPKERFSAEFPKEGPSILRIQQVVRGDSAAYFCASSPPPRASGNYEQYFGPGTRLTVT.